A single sample gave rise to the 3 T cell receptor beta chains below, sequenced in a study of shared clonotypes between healthy human individuals. Assay used: immunoSEQ multiplex PCR; TCRdb lists only in-frame clones, some missing. The data contain about 730,000 clones, roughly 72% of them singletons. Source material: memory CD4+ T cells sorted from blood. This sample's subset: CD45RA-negative fraction. These receptors came from a woman in her 30s in good health.

The chain recombines TRBV12-5 with TRBJ1-4; D unclear. Trimming shortened V by 3 bases and J by 5 bases, and 22 bases separated the two germline ends. The CDR3 has 18 residues. Germline V gene data show CDR1 as LGHNT and CDR2 as FRNRAP. CDR3 nucleotide sequence: TGTGCTAGTGGTTTCCTTCCCCGCGACCTGACCCCGAATGAAAAACTGTTTTTT. This gives the protein CASGFLPRDLTPNEKLFF.

CDR3 DNA: TGTGCCAGTAGTATCGGAGTATTGGCAAATCAGCCCCAGCATTTT. It yields the protein CASSIGVLANQPQHF. This chain uses TRBV19 with TRBJ1-5; D is unclear. The CDR3 covers 15 residues. Germline CDR1 LNHDA, CDR2 SQIVND (reference sequence). Trimming removed 3 bases from V and 4 bases from J, with 13 bases in between.

This clone was seen more than once but under ten times. This chain links TRBV7-9 with TRBJ1-5, with D hard to call. Germline loops: CDR1 SEHNR, CDR2 FQNEAQ (reference sequence). CDR3 length: 12 residues. Trimming stripped 9 bases from V and 2 bases from J, with 8 bases between. The CDR3: CASGQGNQPQHF. DNA of the CDR3: TGTGCCAGTGGGCAGGGCAATCAGCCCCAGCATTTT.